What follows is one T cell receptor beta chain and its context. These data come from a study of blood T cell repertoires in COVID-19. The wider study: PBMCs, B-cell-depleted T cells, or T cells were the source of the cDNA or gDNA that made up the material.

Participant-reported clinical history was the basis for cohort assignment. Symptom resolution, clearance, or two negative PCRs marked the recovered donors of Cohort 3. Germline CDR1 SQVTM, CDR2 ANQGSEA. The CDR3 loop spans 14 amino acids. V shed 6 bases, J shed 8 bases, and the junction held 11 bases outside the gene matches. Libraries were prepared by immunoSEQ multiplex PCR; TCRdb keeps only in-frame clonotypes and omits some of them. The sample comprises fewer than 200,000 clones, roughly 80% of which are singletons, and nearly 4.5% rests with the top ten. The chain is built from TRBV29-1 and TRBJ1-2; 11 nucleotides agree with TRBD1. This sequence was found in a woman between 50 and 59 years old who had recovered from COVID-19. Sequences were obtained from PBMCs or T cells enriched from blood (not recorded which). CDR3 sequence reads: CSVRTGGASFGYTF. The CDR3 region has the DNA TGCAGCGTCCGGACAGGGGGCGCCTCGTTCGGCTACACCTTC.